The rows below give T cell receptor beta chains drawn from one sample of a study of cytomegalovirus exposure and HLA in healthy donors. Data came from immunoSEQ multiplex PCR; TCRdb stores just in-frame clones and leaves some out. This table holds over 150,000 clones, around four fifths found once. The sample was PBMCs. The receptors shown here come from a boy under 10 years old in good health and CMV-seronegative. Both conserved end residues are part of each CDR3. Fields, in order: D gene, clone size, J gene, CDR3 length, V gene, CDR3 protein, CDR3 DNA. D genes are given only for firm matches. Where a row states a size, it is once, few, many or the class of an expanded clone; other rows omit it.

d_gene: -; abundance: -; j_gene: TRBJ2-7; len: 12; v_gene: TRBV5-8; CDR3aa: CASSLTAYEQYF; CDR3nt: TGTGCCAGCAGCTTGACCGCGTACGAGCAGTACTTC
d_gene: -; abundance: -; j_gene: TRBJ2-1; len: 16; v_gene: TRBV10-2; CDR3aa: CASSVPGSLGWNEQFF; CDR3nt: TGCGCCAGCAGTGTCCCAGGGTCTTTGGGGTGGAATGAGCAGTTCTTC
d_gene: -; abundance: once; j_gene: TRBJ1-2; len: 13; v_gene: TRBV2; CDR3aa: CASSEVRGGGYTF; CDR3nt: TGTGCCAGCAGTGAAGTGCGGGGTGGTGGCTACACCTTC
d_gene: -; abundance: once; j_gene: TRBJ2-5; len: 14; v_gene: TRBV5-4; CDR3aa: CASSSGQPSGTQYF; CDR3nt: TGTGCCAGCAGCTCCGGACAGCCCTCGGGGACCCAGTACTTC
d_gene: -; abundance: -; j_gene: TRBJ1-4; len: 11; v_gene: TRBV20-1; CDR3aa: CSASFNEKLFF; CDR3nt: TGCAGTGCTAGCTTTAATGAAAAACTGTTTTTT
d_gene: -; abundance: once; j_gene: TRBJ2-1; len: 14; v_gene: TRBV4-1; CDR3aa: CASSQGMGGNEQFF; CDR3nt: TGCGCCAGCAGCCAAGGGATGGGGGGTAATGAGCAGTTCTTC
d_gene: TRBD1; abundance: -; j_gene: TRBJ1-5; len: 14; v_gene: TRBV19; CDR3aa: CASWGRQGNQPQHF; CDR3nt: TGTGCCAGTTGGGGCAGACAGGGAAATCAGCCCCAGCATTTT
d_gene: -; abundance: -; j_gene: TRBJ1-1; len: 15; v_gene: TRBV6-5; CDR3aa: CASSSRGAMNTEAFF; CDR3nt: TGTGCCAGCAGTTCCCGGGGGGCCATGAACACTGAAGCTTTCTTT
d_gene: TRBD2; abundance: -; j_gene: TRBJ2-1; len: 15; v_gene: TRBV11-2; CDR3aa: CASSSSLAVYNEQFF; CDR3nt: TGTGCCAGCAGCTCCAGCCTAGCGGTTTACAATGAGCAGTTCTTC
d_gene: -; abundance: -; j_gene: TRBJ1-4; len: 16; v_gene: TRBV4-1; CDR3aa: CASSQEIRVRDEKLFF; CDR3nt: TGCGCCAGCAGCCAAGAAATAAGGGTCAGGGATGAAAAACTGTTTTTT
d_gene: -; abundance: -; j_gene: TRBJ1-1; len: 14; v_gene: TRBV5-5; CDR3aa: CASSLDPGETEAFF; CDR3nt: TGTGCCAGCAGCTTGGATCCGGGGGAGACTGAAGCTTTCTTT
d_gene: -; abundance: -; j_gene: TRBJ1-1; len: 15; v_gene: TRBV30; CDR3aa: CAWSVGVGRNTEAFF; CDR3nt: TGTGCCTGGAGTGTTGGGGTAGGGAGGAACACTGAAGCTTTCTTT
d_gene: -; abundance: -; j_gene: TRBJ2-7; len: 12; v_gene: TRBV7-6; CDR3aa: CASSDGAYEQYF; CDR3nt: TGTGCCAGCAGCGACGGGGCCTACGAGCAGTACTTC
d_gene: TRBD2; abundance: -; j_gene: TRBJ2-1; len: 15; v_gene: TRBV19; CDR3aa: CASSPSGSSYNEQFF; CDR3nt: TGTGCCAGTAGCCCTAGCGGTAGCTCCTACAATGAGCAGTTCTTC
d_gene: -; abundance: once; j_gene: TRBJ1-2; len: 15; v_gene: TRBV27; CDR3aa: CASSLTGTDNYGYTF; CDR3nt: TGTGCCAGCAGTTTAACCGGGACTGACAACTATGGCTACACCTTC
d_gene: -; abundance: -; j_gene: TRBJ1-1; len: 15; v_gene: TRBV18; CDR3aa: CASSRQPGERTEAFF; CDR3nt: TGTGCCAGCTCCCGCCAACCGGGAGAAAGGACTGAAGCTTTCTTT
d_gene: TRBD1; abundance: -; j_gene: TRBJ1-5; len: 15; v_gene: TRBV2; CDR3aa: CASSRGQASNQPQHF; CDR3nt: TGTGCCAGCAGTAGAGGACAGGCCAGCAATCAGCCCCAGCATTTT
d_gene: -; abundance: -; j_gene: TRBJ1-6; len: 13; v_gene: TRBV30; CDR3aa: CAWTQRGNSPLHF; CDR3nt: TGTGCCTGGACTCAACGGGGAAATTCACCCCTCCACTTT
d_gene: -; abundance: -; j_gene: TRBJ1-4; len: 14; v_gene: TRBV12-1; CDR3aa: CASSFTGPRVPMFF; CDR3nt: TGTGCCAGCAGCTTTACAGGCCCTAGGGTTCCGATGTTTTTT
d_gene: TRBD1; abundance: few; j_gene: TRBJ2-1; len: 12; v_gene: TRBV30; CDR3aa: CAWTTGGFEQFF; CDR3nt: TGTGCCTGGACAACAGGGGGCTTTGAGCAGTTCTTC
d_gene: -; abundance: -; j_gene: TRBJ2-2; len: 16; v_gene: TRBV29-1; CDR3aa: CSAALGGGSNTGELFF; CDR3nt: TGCAGCGCTGCTCTAGGGGGGGGTTCCAACACCGGGGAGCTGTTTTTT
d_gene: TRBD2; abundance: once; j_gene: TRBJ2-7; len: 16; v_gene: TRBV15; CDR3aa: CATSGSGRVLEDEQYF; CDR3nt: TGTGCCACCAGCGGTAGCGGGAGGGTTCTGGAGGACGAGCAGTACTTC
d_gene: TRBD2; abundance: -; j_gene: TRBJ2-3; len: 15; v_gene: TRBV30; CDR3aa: CASRLAGRVGDTQYF; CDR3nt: TGTGCCTCCCGACTAGCGGGAAGAGTAGGAGATACGCAGTATTTT